This paragraph covers one T cell receptor beta chain sequence. The data were obtained in a study of T cell changes during pregnancy in multiple sclerosis. This CDR3 spans 16 amino acids. Germline trimming cut 4 bases from V and 2 bases from J; bases unmatched to any gene: 10. Germline CDR1 and CDR2: SGHDN and FVKESK. The table came from immunoSEQ multiplex PCR; TCRdb's copy has only in-frame clones and leaves some out. The sample includes tens of thousands of clones, about nine tenths of them seen just once. This sequence joins TRBV14 and TRBJ1-1; 7 bases map to TRBD1. This specimen was peripheral blood, taken in the second trimester of pregnancy. The source of this sequence is a female donor in good health, enrolled as a control in a pregnancy study. The DNA for the CDR3 is TGTGCCAGCAGCCTCCGATTCCACAGGGGCAACACTGAAGCTTTCTTT. Its protein product is CASSLRFHRGNTEAFF.